These 14 T cell receptor beta chains were sequenced from one sample in a study of CD8+ T cells in alopecia areata. Treatment of the sample: oral pan-JAK inhibitor, 5-10 mg twice daily. Isolated RNA was reverse transcribed into cDNA used as the sequencing template. Here immunoSEQ multiplex PCR was the method, and the copy in TCRdb shows in-frame clones only, minus some. The data hold about 190,000 clones, with 55% to 70% observed a single time. The sample was CD4+ T cells sorted from blood, taken at week 4, from a patient treated with tofacitinib. Receptors were obtained from a human donor with alopecia areata.

The chain joins TRBV4-2 to TRBJ2-7, with TRBD2 as a possible D gene (5 bases). Trimming removed 0 bases from V and 4 bases from J, with 13 bases in between. Germline V gene lookup returns CDR1 LGHNA and CDR2 YNFKEQ. The CDR3 runs to 15 residues. The DNA for the CDR3 is TGTGCCAGCAGCCAAGATGCCAGCGGAGGTTACGAGCAGTACTTC. Protein sequence: CASSQDASGGYEQYF.

In the case of this clone: A much larger clonotype is one base distant, so this may be a read error. The rearrangement links TRBV5-4 to TRBJ1-1; 8 nucleotides agree with TRBD1. The CDR3 loop spans 13 amino acids. From germline, CDR1 is SGHNT and CDR2 YYREEE (reference sequence). V shed 4 bases and J 9 bases; nucleotides not matched to a gene: 8. In nucleotides, the CDR3 is TGTGCCAGCAGCCACCCCGGACAGGGTAAAGCTTTCTTT. This translates into CASSHPGQGKAFF.

V is TRBV29-1 and J is TRBJ2-5; 7 bases line up with TRBD2. Germline lookup yields CDR1 SQVTM and CDR2 ANQGSEA. V shed 6 bases and J 5 bases; nucleotides not matched to a gene: 12. The CDR3 runs 14 residues. The CDR3 coding sequence is TGCAGCGTGACCCCGGGAGGAGGGAGGGAGACCCAGTACTTC. Protein sequence: CSVTPGGGRETQYF.

This clone has only a few counts. The chain recombines TRBV30 with TRBJ2-7, with D maybe TRBD1 (6 bases). The CDR3 is 13 residues long. V lost 2 bases to trimming and J lost 7 bases, with 15 bases between them. Germline CDR1 and CDR2: GTSNPN and SVGIG (reference sequence). This CDR3 is CAWSPTGTREQYF. DNA for the CDR3: TGTGCCTGGAGTCCGACAGGCACTCGGGAGCAGTACTTC.

The genes are TRBV5-6 and TRBJ2-1, with D possibly TRBD2 on 6 matching bases. CDR3 length equals 17 residues. Trimming took off 2 bases at V and 7 bases at J, with 22 bases between the two ends. CDR1 is SGHDT and CDR2 is YYEEEE in the germline V gene. The CDR3 bases are TGTGCCAGCAGCTTAGGGCTAGCGCCCCGCCGGGGGAATGAGCAGTTCTTC. The encoded protein is CASSLGLAPRRGNEQFF.

This rearrangement joins TRBV15 to TRBJ2-2; D might be TRBD2 (5 bases). With 1 base removed from V and 10 bases from J, the gap between germline ends came to 10 bases. CDR1 and CDR2 (germline): LNHNV, YYDKDF (reference sequence). This CDR3 has 13 amino acids. As DNA, the CDR3 is TGTGCCACCAGCAGAGGGACTTCTCAGGAGCTGTTTTTT. It translates to CATSRGTSQELFF.

The chain combines TRBV30 with TRBJ1-1; TRBD1 matches at 8 bases. J gave up 4 bases and V 5 bases, and 6 bases lay outside the gene matches. This CDR3 is 13 amino acids long. In germline, CDR1 is GTSNPN, CDR2 SVGIG (reference sequence). The CDR3 sequence: CAWGQGRGTEAFF. CDR3 bases: TGTGCCTGGGGACAGGGTAGGGGCACTGAAGCTTTCTTT.

This chain joins TRBV6-1 and TRBJ1-2; the match to TRBD1 covers 7 bases. CDR1 and CDR2 (germline): MNHNS, SASEGT. Trimming cost V 5 bases and J 2 bases; bases outside gene matches: 5. CDR3 length equals 14 residues. CDR3 protein: CASSHPTGNYGYTF. CDR3 nucleotide sequence: TGTGCCAGCAGTCACCCGACAGGGAACTATGGCTACACCTTC.

This chain joins TRBV7-9 and TRBJ1-5; D is possibly TRBD1 (5 bases). Germline V lookup: CDR1 SEHNR, CDR2 FQNEAQ (reference sequence). V lost 5 bases and J lost 2, with 16 bases in between. This CDR3 contains 16 residues. The CDR3 protein is CASSPGAGGGNQPQHF. The CDR3 DNA follows: TGTGCCAGCAGCCCCGGGGCGGGAGGTGGCAATCAGCCCCAGCATTTT.

This clone turned up a few times. The V gene is TRBV2, the J gene TRBJ2-7; D unclear. CDR3 length: 13 amino acids. Trimming took off 7 bases at V and 0 bases at J, with 10 bases between the two ends. Looked up from germline, CDR1 is SNHLY and CDR2 is FYNNEI. CDR3 coding DNA: TGTGCCAGCATGCTGCCTGGCTCCTACGAGCAGTACTTC. Protein product: CASMLPGSYEQYF.

The chain has TRBV9 and TRBJ2-7; the D call may be TRBD1 or TRBD2 (6 bases each). The CDR3 is made up of 16 amino acids. Germline V gene lookup returns CDR1 SGDLS and CDR2 YYNGEE. Trimming pared 0 bases from V and 2 bases from J, leaving 15 bases between. The CDR3 loop is CASSVGSGAATYEQYF. The DNA for the CDR3 is TGTGCCAGCAGCGTAGGGTCGGGGGCAGCAACCTACGAGCAGTACTTC.

The V and J genes are TRBV29-1 and TRBJ2-7; no definite D call. The CDR3 length is 12 residues. CDR1 is SQVTM, CDR2 ANQGSEA, per germline. Between the trimmed V and J ends, which lost 3 bases and 5 bases, there was a span of 11 bases. For the CDR3, the DNA is TGCAGCGTTGATCCAGTCCCCCACGAGCAGTACTTC. Protein: CSVDPVPHEQYF.

The rearrangement joins TRBV10-3 to TRBJ2-5; no firm D call. Germline loops: CDR1 ENHRY, CDR2 SYGVKD. The V end was cut by 1 base, the J end by 4 bases, with 16 bases between. The CDR3 runs to 16 residues. The CDR3 region is CAISEWQLPKGETQYF. CDR3 sequence (DNA): TGTGCCATCAGTGAGTGGCAACTGCCAAAGGGAGAGACCCAGTACTTC.

The chain couples TRBV2 to TRBJ2-2; D uncertain. The germline gives CDR1 SNHLY, CDR2 FYNNEI. The CDR3 extends over 14 amino acids. The V end was cut by 8 bases, the J end by 1 base, with 11 bases between. The CDR3 nucleotides read TGTGCCAGCTTCCGGAATGAGAACACCGGGGAGCTGTTTTTT. Protein: CASFRNENTGELFF.